The 8 T cell receptor beta chains given below trace back to one sample, sequenced in a study of CD8+ T cells in alopecia areata. Extracted from the samples, RNA was reverse transcribed into cDNA to serve as the sequencing template. Clones were read by immunoSEQ multiplex PCR, and TCRdb kept only the in-frame ones, dropping some. The table lists 200,000 or so clones, 40% to 55% of them singletons, with approximately 2.9% in the top ten. The sample's treatment: oral pan-JAK inhibitor, 5-10 mg twice daily. The specimen was CD4+ T cells sorted from blood, collected between weeks 36 and 40, from a patient treated with tofacitinib. Source of these receptors: a human donor with alopecia areata.

A single count supports this clone. The chain carries TRBV30 and TRBJ1-5, with D hard to call. This CDR3 contains 16 residues. The germline V gene has CDR1 GTSNPN and CDR2 SVGIG (reference sequence). Between the trimmed V and J ends, which lost 3 bases and 0 bases, there was a span of 15 bases. The DNA for the CDR3 is TGTGCCTGGAGCGAAAGGTGGGCAGTTAGCAATCAGCCCCAGCATTTT. Amino acids: CAWSERWAVSNQPQHF. Using reference TRBV30 and TRBJ1-5 for the parts outside the CDR3, the full variable domain is SQTIHQWPATLVQPVGSPLSLECTVEGTSNPNLYWYRQAAGRGLQLLFYSVGIGQISSEVPQNLSASRPQDRQFILSSKKLLLSDSGFYLCAWSERWAVSNQPQHFGDGTRLSIL.

The chain links TRBV2 to TRBJ2-6; 8 nucleotides line up with TRBD1. The CDR3 is made up of 15 amino acids. V shed 7 bases, J shed 4 bases, and the junction held 6 bases outside the gene matches. Germline-derived CDR1 and CDR2 are SNHLY and FYNNEI. In DNA form, the CDR3 reads TGTGCCAGCATGGACAGGGCGATGGGGGCCAACGTCCTGACTTTC. The encoded protein is CASMDRAMGANVLTF.

The chain carries TRBV7-9 and TRBJ2-2; TRBD2 aligns across 8 bases. Germline assignment: CDR1 SEHNR and CDR2 FQNEAQ (reference sequence). CDR3 length: 16 amino acids. Trimming at V came to 5 bases and at J to 3 bases, leaving 8 bases not matched to a gene. CDR3 sequence: CASSPSQREYTGELFF. The CDR3 DNA reads as TGTGCCAGCAGCCCCTCCCAGCGGGAGTACACCGGGGAGCTGTTTTTT.

This chain connects TRBV27 to TRBJ2-2; 8 positions match TRBD1. The CDR3 is 14 amino acids. The V segment lost 8 bases and the J segment 3 bases; nucleotides outside the gene matches: 5. Per germline, CDR1 MNHEY and CDR2 SMNVEV (reference sequence). The CDR3 loop reads CASGPGQDTGELFF. Written as DNA, the CDR3 is TGTGCCAGCGGCCCGGGACAGGACACCGGGGAGCTGTTTTTT.

In its sample, this clone was seen a few times. The CDR3 bases are TGTGCCAGCAGCCTACTCACCGGGACTAGCGGAGACACGCAGTATTTT. It yields the protein CASSLLTGTSGDTQYF. The chain couples TRBV4-2 to TRBJ2-3; 11 nucleotides line up with TRBD2. V lost 4 bases, J lost 9 bases, and 12 bases stayed unmatched. There are 16 residues in the CDR3. CDR1 is LGHNA, CDR2 YNFKEQ, per germline.

This clone was seen a few times. The chain combines TRBV7-2 with TRBJ2-3; D gene ambiguous. This CDR3 region has 14 residues. The germline CDR1 and CDR2 sequences are SGHTA and FQGNSA. V gave up 1 base and J gave up 4 bases, with 9 bases separating them. Here the CDR3 reads CASSLGGFSDTQYF. The CDR3 region has the DNA TGTGCCAGCAGCTTAGGAGGCTTCTCAGATACGCAGTATTTT.

This clone was counted between two and nine times. The chain is built from TRBV7-2 and TRBJ2-3, with D possibly matching TRBD2 (5 bases). Per germline, CDR1 SGHTA and CDR2 FQGNSA. V lost 1 base to trimming and J lost 0 bases, with 8 bases between them. This CDR3 is built from 15 residues. The CDR3 DNA sequence: TGTGCCAGCAGCTTAGTAGCGACCAGCACAGATACGCAGTATTTT. It yields the protein CASSLVATSTDTQYF.

The rearrangement links TRBV9 to TRBJ2-3; 14 bases agree with TRBD2. Germline trimming cut 0 bases from V and 6 bases from J; bases unmatched to any gene: 6. CDR1 and CDR2 from the germline V gene are SGDLS and YYNGEE. This CDR3 has 17 amino acids. The CDR3 protein is CASSVDRTSGRTDTQYF. CDR3 nucleotide sequence: TGTGCCAGCAGCGTAGATCGGACTAGCGGGAGGACGGATACGCAGTATTTT.